The rows below give T cell receptor beta chains drawn from one sample of a study of blood T cell repertoires in COVID-19. Here immunoSEQ multiplex PCR was the method, and the copy in TCRdb shows in-frame clones only, minus some. The table records 150,000 to 200,000 clones, over 60% of them present only once. The sample consisted of peripheral blood. The receptors derive from a woman in her 70s with acute or convalescent COVID-19. The CDR3 runs from the conserved cysteine through the conserved F or W. A D gene is named only where the DNA matches it firmly. Clone size appears in some rows only: once, few, many, or a class for an expanded clone.

CDR3aa | CDR3nt | v_gene | d_gene | j_gene | abundance
CASSRTTEMNTEAFF | TGTGCCAGCAGCCGTACGACAGAAATGAACACTGAAGCTTTCTTT | TRBV9 | . | TRBJ1-1 | once
CASRADWYEQYF | TGTGCCAGCAGGGCCGACTGGTACGAGCAGTACTTC | TRBV2 | . | TRBJ2-7 | .
CASSQGLAGGIYEQYF | TGCGCCAGCAGCCAGGGACTAGCGGGAGGAATTTACGAGCAGTACTTC | TRBV4-1 | TRBD2 | TRBJ2-7 | .
CASSQDLQGIDEQFF | TGTGCCAGCAGCCAAGACTTACAGGGGATAGATGAGCAGTTCTTC | TRBV3-1/TRBV3-2 | TRBD1 | TRBJ2-1 | many
CASRILAGVGEQYF | TGTGCCAGTAGAATACTAGCGGGAGTGGGGGAGCAGTACTTC | TRBV19 | TRBD2 | TRBJ2-7 | .
CASSEPGTGDEKLFF | TGTGCCAGCAGTGAACCCGGGACAGGGGACGAAAAACTGTTTTTT | TRBV6-1 | TRBD1 | TRBJ1-4 | .
CSVSESLYNEQFF | TGCAGCGTTTCGGAGTCCCTCTACAATGAGCAGTTCTTC | TRBV29-1 | . | TRBJ2-1 | .
CASRLGVVLGLAGARSF | TGTGCAAGTCGCTTAGGGGTCGTTCTGGGACTAGCGGGAGCAAGGTCTTTC | TRBV12-2 | . | TRBJ2-7 | .
CASSADRGRSETQYF | TGTGCCAGCAGCGCCGACAGGGGGCGCAGTGAGACCCAGTACTTC | TRBV9 | TRBD1 | TRBJ2-5 | few
CASSRRGGTSAYNEQFF | TGTGCCAGCAGCAGGCGGGGGGGGACTAGCGCATACAATGAGCAGTTCTTC | TRBV5-8 | TRBD2 | TRBJ2-1 | .
CASSSERSGANVLTF | TGTGCCAGCTCATCAGAGAGGTCGGGGGCCAACGTCCTGACTTTC | TRBV18 | . | TRBJ2-6 | .
CASSARTGLDEKLFF | TGTGCCAGCAGTGCCAGGACAGGGTTGGATGAAAAACTGTTTTTT | TRBV2 | TRBD1 | TRBJ1-4 | .
CASSIEDRSNEQFF | TGTGCCAGTAGTATAGAGGACAGGAGCAATGAGCAGTTCTTC | TRBV19 | TRBD1 | TRBJ2-1 | many
CASSQDRQGSHETQYF | TGTGCCAGCAGCCAAGATCGACAGGGGAGTCACGAGACCCAGTACTTC | TRBV3-1/TRBV3-2 | TRBD1 | TRBJ2-5 | .
CASSRTRDQPQHF | TGTGCCAGCAGCAGGACACGGGATCAGCCCCAGCATTTT | TRBV5-4 | . | TRBJ1-5 | .
CSGTGPYGYTF | TGCAGTGGGACAGGGCCCTATGGCTACACCTTC | TRBV20-1 | TRBD1 | TRBJ1-2 | .
CASSLVPTGEGQPQHF | TGCGCCAGCAGCTTGGTTCCGACAGGGGAAGGTCAGCCCCAGCATTTT | TRBV5-1 | TRBD1 | TRBJ1-5 | .
CAISQNGREGRNIQYF | TGTGCCATCAGTCAGAACGGGAGGGAGGGCCGAAACATTCAGTACTTC | TRBV10-3 | TRBD2 | TRBJ2-4 | once
CASSWETGRREKSQFF | TGTGCCAGCAGCTGGGAGACCGGGAGAAGGGAAAAGTCCCAGTTCTTC | TRBV7-3 | . | TRBJ2-1 | .
CASTKYRGNYGYTF | TGTGCCAGCACAAAGTACCGGGGTAACTATGGCTACACCTTC | TRBV27 | . | TRBJ1-2 | .
CASSRQGAYQPQHF | TGTGCCAGCAGCCGACAGGGTGCCTATCAGCCCCAGCATTTT | TRBV6-5 | TRBD1 | TRBJ1-5 | .
CASSQDLAGGTDTQYF | TGTGCCAGCAGCCAAGATCTGGCGGGAGGCACAGATACGCAGTATTTT | TRBV3-1/TRBV3-2 | TRBD2 | TRBJ2-3 | .
CASILRGGGTDTQYF | TGTGCCAGCATTCTAAGGGGAGGTGGCACAGATACGCAGTATTTT | TRBV6-6 | . | TRBJ2-3 | .
CASSLDRGLATEAFF | TGCGCCAGCAGCTTAGACCGGGGGTTAGCCACTGAAGCTTTCTTT | TRBV5-1 | . | TRBJ1-1 | .
CASSRSGNTDTQYF | TGTGCCAGCAGCCGAAGCGGGAACACAGATACGCAGTATTTT | TRBV7-9 | TRBD2 | TRBJ2-3 | .